The 21 T cell receptor beta chains in this list originate from one sample, sequenced in a study of shared clonotypes between healthy human individuals. TCRdb's copy holds only in-frame clones and misses some; the assay was immunoSEQ multiplex PCR. The top ten hold approximately 0.5% of the sample, which has some 1,100,000 clones, 75% to 80% seen once. Sample: memory CD4+ T cells from PBMCs. Documented subset: CD45RA-negative fraction. The receptors derive from a man aged 18 to 29 in good health. Some clones in this sample may be carry-over from other donors' samples.

The chain joins TRBV2 to TRBJ2-2, with 7 bases that match TRBD2. CDR3 length: 16 amino acids. Germline trimming cut 6 bases from V and 1 base from J; bases unmatched to any gene: 8. Germline assignment: CDR1 SNHLY and CDR2 FYNNEI. CDR3 coding DNA: TGTGCCAGCAGATTATTAGCGGGCTTGAACACCGGGGAGCTGTTTTTT. Translating gives CASRLLAGLNTGELFF.

The chain recombines TRBV18 with TRBJ2-7; D gene uncertain. Germline V gene sequence: CDR1 KGHSH, CDR2 LQKENI. V shed 0 bases and J shed 6 bases, with 15 bases lying between them. This CDR3 has 15 residues. The chain's CDR3 is CASSPPSGTSGEQYF. CDR3 nucleotide sequence: TGTGCCAGCTCACCACCAAGTGGCACCTCTGGCGAGCAGTACTTC.

This rearrangement joins TRBV4-1 to TRBJ1-2, with 7 bases fitting TRBD1. This CDR3 comprises 15 residues. Trimming took 4 bases from V and 9 from J; bases not matched to a gene: 14. Germline values: CDR1 MGHRA, CDR2 YSYEKL. The CDR3 loop reads CASSLNSGQPLRYTF. CDR3 DNA: TGCGCCAGCAGCCTTAACTCGGGACAGCCTCTTCGCTACACCTTC.

This chain connects TRBV14 to TRBJ2-7; unclear D gene. Germline V CDR1 and CDR2: SGHDN, FVKESK. The CDR3 runs 13 residues. V lost 4 bases, J lost 0 bases, and 7 bases lay in between. In DNA, the CDR3 is TGTGCCAGCAGCCCTGGTATCTCCTACGAGCAGTACTTC. It specifies CASSPGISYEQYF.

The chain carries TRBV29-1 and TRBJ2-5; D is possibly TRBD2 (6 bases). Germline V lookup: CDR1 SQVTM, CDR2 ANQGSEA. V gave up 7 bases and J gave up 5 bases, with 8 bases separating them. This CDR3 spans 10 amino acids. CDR3 region: CSGGTETQYF. In DNA, the CDR3 is TGCAGCGGGGGGACTGAGACCCAGTACTTC.

This chain uses TRBV28 with TRBJ1-4; D unclear. CDR1 is MDHEN, CDR2 SYDVKM, per germline. The V end lost 3 bases, the J end lost 8 bases, and 7 bases lay between the germline ends. This CDR3 spans 12 amino acids. Written as DNA, the CDR3 is TGTGCCAGCAGTTTTCCGGGCGAAAAACTGTTTTTT. The encoded protein is CASSFPGEKLFF.

The V call is TRBV4-2, the J call TRBJ2-3; TRBD1 might be the D (6 bases). Trimming removed 3 bases at V and 4 bases at J, with 11 bases between. Germline V lookup: CDR1 LGHNA, CDR2 YNFKEQ. This CDR3 comprises 14 residues. In DNA, the CDR3 is TGTGCCAGCAGCCAGGTAGGACAGCCAGATACGCAGTATTTT. This sequence encodes CASSQVGQPDTQYF.

This clone was observed a single time. The V call is TRBV9, the J call TRBJ2-1, with 7 bases aligning to TRBD2. Germline assignment: CDR1 SGDLS and CDR2 YYNGEE. The CDR3 consists of 15 residues. V was pared by 6 bases and J by 2 bases, with 8 bases of the junction left unmatched. Here the CDR3 reads CASTAGTTPYNEQFF. CDR3 in DNA: TGTGCCAGCACGGCCGGGACTACCCCCTACAATGAGCAGTTCTTC.

This sequence joins TRBV7-9 and TRBJ2-2, with D tentatively TRBD2 (6 bases). CDR3 size: 15 residues. Germline CDR1 is SEHNR and CDR2 is FQNEAQ (reference sequence). Trimming stripped 7 bases from V and 1 base from J, with 13 bases between. Written as DNA, the CDR3 is TGTGCCAGCACCGCCCGGGGACTGAACACCGGGGAGCTGTTTTTT. Translated, it gives CASTARGLNTGELFF.

About this clone: This CDR3 is also generated by other DNA sequences in the sample. The gene calls are TRBV28 and TRBJ1-1; D is undetermined. Germline values: CDR1 MDHEN, CDR2 SYDVKM. V shed 2 bases and J shed 5 bases, with 6 bases lying between them. CDR3 size: 12 residues. CDR3 sequence reads: CASSLRSTEAFF. In DNA form, the CDR3 reads TGTGCCAGCAGTTTAAGATCGACTGAAGCTTTCTTT. The full variable domain, with the rest looked up from reference TRBV28 and TRBJ1-1, is DVKVTQSSRYLVKRTGEKVFLECVQDMDHENMFWYRQDPGLGLRLIYFSYDVKMKEKGDIPEGYSVSREKKERFSLILESASTNQTSMYLCASSLRSTEAFFGQGTRLTVV.

This clone has just one count. CDR3 nucleotides: TGCAGCGTTGCGGCGGGATCTGCCGGGGAGCTGTTTTTT. The encoded protein is CSVAAGSAGELFF. The chain is built from TRBV29-1 and TRBJ2-2; D may be TRBD2 (6 bases). Trimming stripped 4 bases from V and 6 bases from J, with 12 bases between. Germline CDR1 and CDR2: SQVTM and ANQGSEA. CDR3 size: 13 residues.

At least ten counts were recorded for this clone. The chain is built from TRBV7-8 and TRBJ2-1, with TRBD2 identical over 7 bases. This CDR3 region has 16 residues. Germline CDR1 and CDR2: SGHVS and FQNEAQ. Trimming removed 5 bases from V and 6 bases from J; junction bases left unmatched: 13. CDR3: CASSPTRAGVPNEQFF. In nucleotides, the CDR3 is TGTGCCAGCAGCCCTACAAGGGCGGGAGTACCCAATGAGCAGTTCTTC.

A single count supports this clone. The genes are TRBV5-1 and TRBJ1-4, with TRBD1 as a possible D gene (5 bases). The CDR3 totals 13 residues. Germline loops: CDR1 SGHRS, CDR2 YFSETQ. Trimming shortened V by 4 bases and J by 5 bases, and 9 bases separated the two germline ends. Here the CDR3 reads CASSRDPNEKLFF. CDR3 bases: TGCGCCAGCAGCCGGGACCCGAATGAAAAACTGTTTTTT.

The V and J genes are TRBV6-4 and TRBJ1-5; D is perhaps TRBD1 (5 bases). Trimming cost V 5 bases and J 4 bases, with 12 bases left between them. CDR1 and CDR2 (germline): MRHNA, SNTAGT. The CDR3 is 14 residues long. CDR3 sequence: CASSYGTENQPQHF. Written as DNA, the CDR3 is TGTGCCAGCAGTTACGGGACGGAGAATCAGCCCCAGCATTTT.

The chain employs TRBV25-1 and TRBJ1-2; D is possibly TRBD1 (5 bases). The length of the CDR3 is 14 residues. The V end was cut by 2 bases, the J end by 4 bases, with 11 bases between. Germline V lookup: CDR1 MGHDK, CDR2 SYGVNS. The CDR3 bases are TGTGCCAGCAGTGAACACGGCAGGGCCTATGGCTACACCTTC. This sequence encodes CASSEHGRAYGYTF.

This clone was counted once. The chain carries TRBV7-8 and TRBJ1-2; 7 nucleotides align to TRBD1. Germline trimming cut 4 bases from V and 4 bases from J; bases unmatched to any gene: 6. This CDR3 spans 14 amino acids. Per the germline V gene, CDR1 is SGHVS and CDR2 is FQNEAQ. The CDR3 here is CASSSFRDSYGYTF. The CDR3 DNA sequence: TGTGCCAGCAGCTCCTTCCGGGACAGCTATGGCTACACCTTC.

The chain employs TRBV14 and TRBJ2-4, with 7 bases matching TRBD1. Germline V gene lookup returns CDR1 SGHDN and CDR2 FVKESK. Germline trimming cut 0 bases from V and 0 bases from J; bases unmatched to any gene: 8. CDR3 length: 18 amino acids. The CDR3 sequence: CASSQDPGQTLAKNIQYF. In nucleotides, the CDR3 is TGTGCCAGCAGCCAAGATCCGGGACAGACACTAGCCAAAAACATTCAGTACTTC.

The CDR3: CASSLVQVRVDSQGAFF. Written as DNA, the CDR3 is TGTGCCAGCAGCTTAGTTCAGGTTAGAGTGGATTCCCAGGGAGCTTTCTTT. The chain recombines TRBV7-2 with TRBJ1-1; D possibly corresponds to TRBD1 (5 bases). Germline V gene sequence: CDR1 SGHTA, CDR2 FQGNSA. Deletions cut 1 base from V and 10 bases from J, with 25 bases between. The CDR3 extends over 17 amino acids. The full variable domain, completed using reference TRBV7-2 and TRBJ1-1, is GAGVSQSPSNKVTEKGKDVELRCDPISGHTALYWYRQSLGQGLEFLIYFQGNSAPDKSGLPSDRFSAERTGGSVSTLTIQRTQQEDSAVYLCASSLVQVRVDSQGAFFGQGTRLTVV.

The genes are TRBV10-3 and TRBJ2-7; D could derive from TRBD1 or TRBD2 (5 bases each). This CDR3 comprises 16 residues. Trimming removed 2 bases at V and 1 base at J, with 15 bases between. Germline-derived CDR1 and CDR2 are ENHRY and SYGVKD. CDR3 coding DNA: TGTGCCATCAGTGAGACGGGGCCCGGCAGTTCCTACGAGCAGTACTTC. Translating gives CAISETGPGSSYEQYF.

The DNA for the CDR3 is TGCGCCAGCAGCCCTCTTGGGCCTAACACCGGGGAGCTGTTTTTT. It encodes CASSPLGPNTGELFF. This chain connects TRBV5-1 to TRBJ2-2; D remains unclear. Germline V gene data show CDR1 as SGHRS and CDR2 as YFSETQ. Trimming took 4 bases from V and 2 from J, leaving 12 bases between them. The CDR3 length is 15 residues. Using reference TRBV5-1 and TRBJ2-2 for the parts outside the CDR3, the full variable domain is KAGVTQTPRYLIKTRGQQVTLSCSPISGHRSVSWYQQTPGQGLQFLFEYFSETQRNKGNFPGRFSGRQFSNSRSEMNVSTLELGDSALYLCASSPLGPNTGELFFGEGSRLTVL.

This chain links TRBV4-2 with TRBJ1-4; D remains ambiguous. The CDR3 loop spans 16 amino acids. Germline V gene sequence: CDR1 LGHNA, CDR2 YNFKEQ. Trimming took 0 bases from V and 8 from J, leaving 16 bases between them. The CDR3 region has the DNA TGTGCCAGCAGCCAAGAGTCCCCCGGAGGTAAAGAAAAACTGTTTTTT. Translation gives CASSQESPGGKEKLFF.